The 25 T cell receptor beta chains below come from one sample, sequenced in a study of cytomegalovirus exposure and HLA in healthy donors (dated by TCRdb to between 2016 and 2019). Library method: the immunoSEQ multiplex PCR assay. This is the immuneACCESS table as TCRdb keeps it, with only in-frame sequences that have V and J called. A part of the clones is gone; compared with another copy, unresolved V genes explain less than half, and the rest is unexplained. The sample table lists over 60,000 clones, over 95% of them with a count of one. Over 2% of the sample belongs to the ten largest clones. Sequences were obtained from PBMCs. The receptors shown here come from a man aged 18 to 29 in good health and CMV-seronegative.

J is TRBJ1-1 and V is TRBV30, with D maybe TRBD1 (5 bases). The CDR3 totals 14 residues. Between the trimmed V and J ends, which lost 0 bases and 2 bases, there was a span of 10 bases. Germline assignment: CDR1 GTSNPN and CDR2 SVGIG (reference sequence). The CDR3 protein is CAWSVRGYNTEAFF. The CDR3 coding sequence is TGTGCCTGGAGTGTACGGGGGTATAACACTGAAGCTTTCTTT.

This clone came up once. This chain connects TRBV15 to TRBJ2-7, with 7 bases that match TRBD1. Germline V gives CDR1 LNHNV, CDR2 YYDKDF (reference sequence). The J segment lost 5 bases and the V segment lost 3 bases, leaving 10 bases of the junction unmatched. The length of the CDR3 is 15 residues. The CDR3 DNA is TGTGCCACCAGCAGCCGGGACAGCCCTCCCAACGAGCAGTACTTC. This codes for CATSSRDSPPNEQYF.

The J gene is TRBJ1-4, the V gene TRBV7-2, with 8 bases matching TRBD1. Germline V gene lookup returns CDR1 SGHTA and CDR2 FQGNSA. The CDR3 totals 15 residues. J lost 7 bases, V lost 5 bases, and 9 bases had no gene match. CDR3 protein: CASSPQGQEGEKLFF. CDR3 nucleotide sequence: TGTGCCAGCAGCCCTCAGGGACAGGAGGGTGAAAAACTGTTTTTT. Full variable domain (remainder filled in from reference TRBV7-2 and TRBJ1-4): GAGVSQSPSNKVTEKGKDVELRCDPISGHTALYWYRQSLGQGLEFLIYFQGNSAPDKSGLPSDRFSAERTGGSVSTLTIQRTQQEDSAVYLCASSPQGQEGEKLFFGSGTQLSVL.

This clone was observed once. The rearrangement uses TRBV7-9 and TRBJ2-7, with 7 nucleotides matching TRBD1. Trimming at V came to 1 base and at J to 5 bases, leaving 2 bases not matched to a gene. The CDR3 consists of 13 residues. CDR1 is SEHNR, CDR2 FQNEAQ, per germline (reference sequence). In DNA, the CDR3 is TGTGCCAGCAGCTTAGTAGACAGGGACGAGCAGTACTTC. It translates to CASSLVDRDEQYF.

The chain uses TRBV27 and TRBJ2-2; D is possibly TRBD1 (6 bases). The CDR3 covers 17 residues. With 0 bases removed from V and 6 bases from J, the gap between germline ends came to 17 bases. Germline lookup yields CDR1 MNHEY and CDR2 SMNVEV (reference sequence). The CDR3 here is CASSLSWGRGKSGELFF. The CDR3, as DNA: TGTGCCAGCAGTTTATCTTGGGGGCGAGGAAAATCCGGGGAGCTGTTTTTT.

The V gene is TRBV6-1, the J gene TRBJ2-2; 10 positions match TRBD1. Germline V gives CDR1 MNHNS, CDR2 SASEGT. V was pared by 10 bases and J by 4 bases, with 9 bases of the junction left unmatched. CDR3 length equals 15 residues. This CDR3 reads CATETGTGATGELFF. The CDR3, as DNA: TGTGCCACCGAAACCGGGACAGGGGCCACCGGGGAGCTGTTTTTT.

The chain couples TRBV6-6 to TRBJ1-2, with TRBD1 matching over 7 bases. V was clipped by 5 bases and J by 0 bases; unmatched bases: 9. The CDR3 has 16 amino acids. Germline values: CDR1 MNHNY, CDR2 SVGAGI (reference sequence). The CDR3 DNA reads as TGTGCCAGCAGTCCAAGGACAGGCTTAGCTAACTATGGCTACACCTTC. Protein sequence: CASSPRTGLANYGYTF.

The chain carries TRBV19 and TRBJ1-5; TRBD1 might be the D (6 bases). V dropped 7 bases and J dropped 7 bases, with 20 bases sitting between them. The V gene's germline CDR1 is LNHDA and CDR2 SQIVND (reference sequence). The CDR3 contains 15 residues. The CDR3 loop reads CASKGTHAGAQPQHF. CDR3 coding DNA: TGTGCCAGTAAAGGGACACATGCGGGGGCACAGCCCCAGCATTTT.

The rearrangement uses TRBV18 and TRBJ1-2, with D unresolved. Trimming left V 3 bases short and J 2 bases short, with 13 bases between. The CDR3 spans 15 residues. The germline V gene has CDR1 KGHSH and CDR2 LQKENI. CDR3 in amino acids: CASSPLSGENYGYTF. The CDR3 DNA is TGTGCCAGCTCACCCCTCTCCGGGGAAAACTATGGCTACACCTTC.

The V gene is TRBV2, the J gene TRBJ2-1; a weak D match, TRBD2 (5 bases). Trimming pared 8 bases from V and 3 bases from J, leaving 8 bases between. The CDR3 is 12 residues long. Germline values: CDR1 SNHLY, CDR2 FYNNEI. CDR3: CASGRVYNEQFF. The CDR3 DNA follows: TGTGCCAGCGGGAGAGTCTACAATGAGCAGTTCTTC. Using reference TRBV2 and TRBJ2-1 for the parts outside the CDR3, the full variable domain is EPEVTQTPSHQVTQMGQEVILRCVPISNHLYFYWYRQILGQKVEFLVSFYNNEISEKSEIFDDQFSVERPDGSNFTLKIRSTKLEDSAMYFCASGRVYNEQFFGPGTRLTVL.

The CDR3 is CASSRGVAASYGYTF. CDR3 nucleotides: TGTGCCAGTAGTAGGGGGGTTGCTGCTTCCTATGGCTACACCTTC. The V and J genes are TRBV19 and TRBJ1-2; D may be TRBD1 (5 bases). This CDR3 contains 15 residues. Germline V gene lookup returns CDR1 LNHDA and CDR2 SQIVND (reference sequence). V was trimmed by 4 bases and J by 4 bases, leaving 16 bases between them.

V is TRBV5-6 and J is TRBJ2-5; 8 positions agree with TRBD1. CDR3 size: 14 residues. The V gene end was trimmed by 5 bases and the J gene end by 0 bases; junction bases not matched to a gene: 3. Germline loops: CDR1 SGHDT, CDR2 YYEEEE. CDR3 residues: CASSRDRYQETQYF. The CDR3 DNA reads as TGTGCCAGCAGTCGGGACAGGTACCAAGAGACCCAGTACTTC.

Comments on this clone: One end of the junction does not line up with germline, which may come from a read error. The chain has TRBV6-1 and TRBJ1-2; 9 nucleotides agree with TRBD1. Germline-derived CDR1 and CDR2 are MNHNS and SASEGT. The CDR3 is 11 amino acids. CDR3 DNA sequence: TGTGCCAGCAGGGGACAGGGAATCTACTCCTTC. Translated: CASRGQGIYSF.

V is TRBV27 and J is TRBJ1-6, with 7 nucleotides matching TRBD1. The CDR3 runs 17 residues. Germline trimming cut 7 bases from V and 5 bases from J; bases unmatched to any gene: 14. CDR1 MNHEY and CDR2 SMNVEV come from the germline V gene (reference sequence). The CDR3 is CASKPDAGGRNNSPLHF. CDR3 nucleotides: TGTGCCAGCAAGCCCGACGCAGGGGGACGCAATAATTCACCCCTCCACTTT.

The V and J genes are TRBV28 and TRBJ2-7, with D perhaps matching TRBD1 (6 bases). Trimming removed 1 base from V and 2 bases from J, with 27 bases in between. Germline lookup yields CDR1 MDHEN and CDR2 SYDVKM. The CDR3 is 20 amino acids. The CDR3 region is CASSLSPSFDRTVSAYEQYF. The CDR3 coding sequence is TGTGCCAGCAGTTTATCTCCCTCCTTCGACAGGACTGTTTCGGCCTACGAGCAGTACTTC.

The chain has TRBV12-5 and TRBJ2-1; D perhaps matches TRBD1 (6 bases). The germline gives CDR1 LGHNT, CDR2 FRNRAP. The ends were cut back, 2 bases at V and 5 bases at J, with 10 bases in the middle. This CDR3 comprises 14 residues. CDR3 region: CASGLWDIDNEQFF. In DNA form, the CDR3 reads TGTGCTAGTGGTTTGTGGGACATCGACAATGAGCAGTTCTTC. Full variable domain (missing parts from reference TRBV12-5 and TRBJ2-1): DARVTQTPRHKVTEMGQEVTMRCQPILGHNTVFWYRQTMMQGLELLAYFRNRAPLDDSGMPKDRFSAEMPDATLATLKIQPSEPRDSAVYFCASGLWDIDNEQFFGPGTRLTVL.

The gene calls are TRBV7-9 and TRBJ1-4; TRBD1 matches at 8 bases. Per germline, CDR1 SEHNR and CDR2 FQNEAQ (reference sequence). The CDR3 has 15 residues. V lost 5 bases, J lost 1 base, and 3 bases stayed unmatched. CDR3 residues: CASSVDRGTNEKLFF. The CDR3 DNA is TGTGCCAGCAGCGTCGACAGGGGAACTAATGAAAAACTGTTTTTT.

V gene TRBV19 combines with J gene TRBJ1-6, with D maybe TRBD1 (5 bases). The CDR3 totals 18 residues. Trimming took 7 bases from V and 0 from J, leaving 19 bases between them. Germline assignment: CDR1 LNHDA and CDR2 SQIVND (reference sequence). The CDR3 here is CASTNIGVASSYNSPLHF. CDR3 sequence (DNA): TGTGCCAGTACTAATATAGGGGTGGCCAGCTCCTATAATTCACCCCTCCACTTT.

V gene TRBV9 combines with J gene TRBJ2-7; 8 bases align to TRBD1. Germline assignment: CDR1 SGDLS and CDR2 YYNGEE. J was trimmed by 6 bases and V by 4 bases; bases with no gene match: 15. This CDR3 has 16 residues. For the CDR3, the DNA is TGTGCCAGCAGCACCCGAGCCTCAGGGGGCTGGGGCGAGCAGTACTTC. Its translation is CASSTRASGGWGEQYF.

This chain uses TRBV2 with TRBJ1-2, with D tentatively TRBD1 (6 bases). V lost 2 bases and J 2 bases, leaving 6 bases between the germline ends. Looked up from germline, CDR1 is SNHLY and CDR2 is FYNNEI. The CDR3 loop spans 13 amino acids. The CDR3 DNA sequence: TGTGCCAGCAGTGAAAGGGGGAACTATGGCTACACCTTC. It is translated as CASSERGNYGYTF.

The chain has TRBV19 and TRBJ1-4; 8 bases are a match to TRBD1. The CDR3 length is 15 residues. Looked up from germline, CDR1 is LNHDA and CDR2 is SQIVND (reference sequence). The trim removed 4 bases at V and 7 bases at J, leaving 8 bases unmatched. CDR3 region: CASSSRTGRSEKLFF. As DNA, the CDR3 is TGTGCCAGTAGTAGCCGGACAGGGAGGAGTGAAAAACTGTTTTTT.

V usage is TRBV2 and J usage is TRBJ1-1; D perhaps matches TRBD1 (6 bases). The CDR3 runs 15 residues. Trimming pared 5 bases from V and 3 bases from J, leaving 16 bases between. Germline CDR1 reads SNHLY; CDR2 reads FYNNEI. This CDR3 is CASSLRQARHTEAFF. CDR3 bases: TGTGCCAGCAGTCTTCGACAGGCGCGCCACACTGAAGCTTTCTTT.

The chain has TRBV19 and TRBJ2-5; 7 bases line up with TRBD1. The CDR3 sequence is 15 residues long. V trimming: 1 base; J trimming: 2 bases; junction bases outside the gene matches: 4. The V gene's germline CDR1 is LNHDA and CDR2 SQIVND (reference sequence). The CDR3 DNA sequence: TGTGCCAGTAGTATAGTCGGGACAGTACAAGAGACCCAGTACTTC. Its protein is CASSIVGTVQETQYF.

The chain's CDR3 is CASSGQGAYEQYF. The CDR3 DNA reads as TGTGCCAGCAGTGGACAGGGGGCCTACGAGCAGTACTTC. The V and J genes are TRBV2 and TRBJ2-7; 9 nucleotides align to TRBD1. Trimming at V came to 4 bases and at J to 2 bases, leaving 0 bases not matched to a gene. Germline V gives CDR1 SNHLY, CDR2 FYNNEI. This CDR3 spans 13 amino acids.

The V call is TRBV30, the J call TRBJ1-3, with TRBD1 matching 8 bases. V lost 8 bases, J lost 3 bases, and 12 bases stayed unmatched. Looked up from germline, CDR1 is GTSNPN and CDR2 is SVGIG (reference sequence). This CDR3 spans 15 amino acids. The DNA for the CDR3 is TGTGCCGGGGGGACAGGCGCGACCAGTGGAAACACCATATATTTT. Residues: CAGGTGATSGNTIYF.